The 17 T cell receptor beta chains below all came from one sample that was sequenced in a study of beta chain features in type 1 diabetes. The study, taken as a whole, reports: TCRB CDR3 length was moderately but significantly reduced in all four CD4+ subsets of Type 1 diabetes patients.

The antigens these receptors bind are not known. Reverse transcribing all isolated RNA meant expressed TCRB transcripts were sequenced. Here immunoSEQ multiplex PCR was the method, and the copy in TCRdb shows in-frame clones only, minus some. The sample lists about 260,000 clones, about a fifth occurring once. Sequencing was done on a sample of naive CD4+ T cells from blood. The receptors here all came from a woman in her 40s with type 1 diabetes.

This clone was recorded only once. This chain uses TRBV7-3 with TRBJ2-3; D is unresolved. This CDR3 is 14 amino acids long. CDR1 is SGHTA, CDR2 FQGTGA, per germline. The V end was cut by 5 bases, the J end by 1 base, with 10 bases between. The CDR3: CASSLRTGTDTQYF. The CDR3 nucleotides are TGTGCCAGCAGCCTCAGAACAGGCACAGATACGCAGTATTTT.

The genes are TRBV18 and TRBJ2-7, with TRBD1 identical over 8 bases. This CDR3 region has 16 residues. CDR1 is KGHSH, CDR2 LQKENI, per germline. The ends lost 3 bases at V and 3 bases at J; junction bases unmatched: 10. The CDR3 loop is CASSPRRTGFNYEQYF. The CDR3, as DNA: TGTGCCAGCTCACCCCGGAGGACAGGGTTTAACTACGAGCAGTACTTC.

This clone was recorded a few times. V gene TRBV9 combines with J gene TRBJ2-1, with 14 bases aligning to TRBD2. The CDR3 loop spans 18 amino acids. J gave up 0 bases and V 2 bases, and 4 bases lay outside the gene matches. Germline CDR1 is SGDLS and CDR2 is YYNGEE. The CDR3 DNA reads TGTGCCAGCAGCGTGTTGGGGACTAGCGGGAGCTCCTACAATGAGCAGTTCTTC. Its protein is CASSVLGTSGSSYNEQFF.

The V and J genes are TRBV19 and TRBJ2-6; possible D gene TRBD2, 5 bases. Trimming left V 6 bases short and J 11 bases short, with 8 bases between. The CDR3 consists of 11 residues. Per the germline V gene, CDR1 is LNHDA and CDR2 is SQIVND (reference sequence). CDR3 coding DNA: TGTGCCAGTAGCGCCGGGGACGTCCTGACTTTC. Amino acids: CASSAGDVLTF.

This clone was found a few times. J is TRBJ1-1 and V is TRBV18; 7 positions agree with TRBD1. Germline CDR1 is KGHSH and CDR2 is LQKENI. The J segment lost 9 bases and the V segment lost 5 bases, leaving 15 bases of the junction unmatched. CDR3 length equals 15 residues. Written as DNA, the CDR3 is TGTGCCAGCTCAGCTACAGGGGAACATGCATCGCAAGCTTTCTTT. The encoded protein is CASSATGEHASQAFF.

The rearrangement joins TRBV7-3 to TRBJ2-1, with TRBD1 matching 7 bases. J lost 2 bases, V lost 5 bases, and 6 bases had no gene match. The CDR3 covers 15 residues. Per the germline V gene, CDR1 is SGHTA and CDR2 is FQGTGA. CDR3 DNA: TGTGCCAGCAGCCCCACCAGGGGGACCTACAATGAGCAGTTCTTC. Its translation: CASSPTRGTYNEQFF.

CDR3 residues: CASSYQTENNSPLHF. CDR3 DNA: TGTGCCAGCAGTTACCAGACAGAGAATAATTCACCCCTCCACTTT. The chain employs TRBV6-6 and TRBJ1-6, with D tentatively TRBD1 (5 bases). The CDR3 covers 15 residues. In germline, CDR1 is MNHNY, CDR2 SVGAGI (reference sequence). The V end was cut by 2 bases, the J end by 5 bases, with 10 bases between.

This clone was counted between two and nine times. This chain links TRBV4-3 with TRBJ1-2, with 7 bases fitting TRBD1. With 1 base clipped from V and 4 bases from J, the junction kept 9 bases outside the gene matches. The V gene's germline CDR1 is LGHNA and CDR2 YSLEER. The CDR3 is 16 residues long. CDR3 region: CASSQGQGGAGYGYTF. The CDR3 coding sequence is TGCGCCAGCAGCCAAGGGCAAGGGGGCGCGGGCTATGGCTACACCTTC.

The chain recombines TRBV7-9 with TRBJ2-7, with 7 bases identical to TRBD1. This CDR3 spans 14 amino acids. Germline loops: CDR1 SEHNR, CDR2 FQNEAQ (reference sequence). V trimming: 5 bases; J trimming: 3 bases; junction bases outside the gene matches: 7. The CDR3 sequence: CASSPLTGVYEQYF. CDR3 coding DNA: TGTGCCAGCAGCCCCTTAACAGGGGTCTACGAGCAGTACTTC.

This clone was observed a handful of times. J is TRBJ2-5 and V is TRBV4-1, with TRBD2 matching 7 bases. The CDR3 contains 17 residues. V was clipped by 0 bases and J by 5 bases; unmatched bases: 12. Germline loops: CDR1 MGHRA, CDR2 YSYEKL. The CDR3 loop is CASSQDGQAGRAETQYF. The CDR3 nucleotides read TGCGCCAGCAGCCAAGATGGGCAAGCGGGGCGAGCTGAGACCCAGTACTTC.

The J gene is TRBJ1-2, the V gene TRBV7-6; the match to TRBD1 covers 9 bases. The germline gives CDR1 SGHVS, CDR2 FNYEAQ. The CDR3 runs 16 residues. The V segment lost 5 bases and the J segment 1 base; nucleotides outside the gene matches: 8. CDR3 amino acids: CASSARDRAFNYGYTF. The CDR3 DNA follows: TGTGCCAGCAGCGCGAGGGACAGGGCTTTTAACTATGGCTACACCTTC.

This clone was counted a single time. The chain carries TRBV5-6 and TRBJ2-5, with D perhaps matching TRBD2 (7 bases). CDR1 SGHDT and CDR2 YYEEEE come from the germline V gene. V was trimmed by 2 bases and J by 4 bases, leaving 12 bases between them. The CDR3 covers 14 residues. The CDR3 protein is CASSLRGAGETQYF. As DNA, the CDR3 is TGTGCCAGCAGCTTACGGGGGGCGGGAGAGACCCAGTACTTC. The entire variable domain, with the rest obtained from reference TRBV5-6 and TRBJ2-5, is as follows: DAGVTQSPTHLIKTRGQQVTLRCSPKSGHDTVSWYQQALGQGPQFIFQYYEEEERQRGNFPDRFSGHQFPNYSSELNVNALLLGDSALYLCASSLRGAGETQYFGPGTRLLVL.

The V call is TRBV18, the J call TRBJ2-5; D is possibly TRBD1 (5 bases). The CDR3 is 14 residues long. Germline CDR1 KGHSH, CDR2 LQKENI. Deletions cut 3 bases from V and 1 base from J, with 9 bases between. The CDR3 DNA is TGTGCCAGCTCACCCGTGACAGCCCAAGAGACCCAGTACTTC. Its protein product is CASSPVTAQETQYF.

The V and J genes are TRBV29-1 and TRBJ2-7; 7 bases match TRBD1. Looked up from germline, CDR1 is SQVTM and CDR2 is ANQGSEA. This CDR3 comprises 13 residues. J gave up 7 bases and V 5 bases, and 11 bases lay outside the gene matches. This CDR3 is CSVSRQGSGEQYF. The CDR3 nucleotides are TGCAGCGTTTCCCGACAGGGCTCGGGGGAGCAGTACTTC.

The rearrangement links TRBV30 to TRBJ1-1; maybe TRBD1 (5 bases). Per germline, CDR1 GTSNPN and CDR2 SVGIG (reference sequence). The CDR3 consists of 11 residues. V shed 7 bases and J shed 10 bases, with 16 bases lying between them. The chain's CDR3 is CASEGGTGAFF. The CDR3 nucleotides are TGTGCCTCCGAGGGAGGGACGGGAGCTTTCTTT.

J is TRBJ2-7 and V is TRBV28; weak D call: TRBD2 (6 bases). Germline CDR1 reads MDHEN; CDR2 reads SYDVKM. This CDR3 is built from 14 residues. V lost 8 bases, J lost 0 bases, and 14 bases lay in between. Here the CDR3 reads CASAPGTASYEQYF. CDR3 nucleotide sequence: TGTGCCAGCGCCCCGGGGACTGCCTCCTACGAGCAGTACTTC.

The genes are TRBV30 and TRBJ2-6; weak D call: TRBD2 (5 bases). The CDR3 length is 13 residues. With 5 bases removed from V and 0 bases from J, the gap between germline ends came to 5 bases. Germline CDR1 is GTSNPN and CDR2 is SVGIG (reference sequence). The CDR3 bases are TGTGCCTGGGCGGGCTCTGGGGCCAACGTCCTGACTTTC. Residues: CAWAGSGANVLTF.